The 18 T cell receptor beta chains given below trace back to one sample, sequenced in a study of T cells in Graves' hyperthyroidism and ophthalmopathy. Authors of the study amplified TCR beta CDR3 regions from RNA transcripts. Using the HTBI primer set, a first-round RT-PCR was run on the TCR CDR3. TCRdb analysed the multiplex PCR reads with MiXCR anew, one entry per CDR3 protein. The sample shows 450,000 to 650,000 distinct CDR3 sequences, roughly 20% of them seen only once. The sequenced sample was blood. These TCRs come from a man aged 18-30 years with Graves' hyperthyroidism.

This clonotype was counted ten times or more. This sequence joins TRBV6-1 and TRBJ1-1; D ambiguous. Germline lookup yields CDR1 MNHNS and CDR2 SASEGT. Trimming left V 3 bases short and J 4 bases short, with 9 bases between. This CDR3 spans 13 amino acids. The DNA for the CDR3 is TGTGCCAGCAGTGAGGAAATTGGCACTGAAGCTTTCTTT. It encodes CASSEEIGTEAFF.

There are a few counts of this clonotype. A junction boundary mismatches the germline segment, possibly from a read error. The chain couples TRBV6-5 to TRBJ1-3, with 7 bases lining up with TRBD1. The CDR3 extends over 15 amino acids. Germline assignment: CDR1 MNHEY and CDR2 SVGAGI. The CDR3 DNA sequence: TGTGCCAGCAGTTTGACAGGGAGCTCTGTAAACACCATATATTTT. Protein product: CASSLTGSSVNTIYF.

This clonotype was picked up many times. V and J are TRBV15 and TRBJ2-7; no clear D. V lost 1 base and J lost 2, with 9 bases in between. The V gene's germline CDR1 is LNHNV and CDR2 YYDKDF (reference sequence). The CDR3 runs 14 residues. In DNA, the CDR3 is TGTGCCACCAGCAGAGGGGCCCGCGCCTACGAGCAGTACTTC. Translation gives CATSRGARAYEQYF. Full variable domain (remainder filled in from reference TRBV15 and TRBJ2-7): DAMVIQNPRYQVTQFGKPVTLSCSQTLNHNVMYWYQQKSSQAPKLLFHYYDKDFNNEADTPDNFQSRRPNTSFCFLDIRSPGLGDTAMYLCATSRGARAYEQYFGPGTRLTVT.

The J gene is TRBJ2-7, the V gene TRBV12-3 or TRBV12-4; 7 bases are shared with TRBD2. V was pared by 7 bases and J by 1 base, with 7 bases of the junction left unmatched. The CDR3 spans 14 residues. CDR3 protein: CASTDRGLSYEQYF. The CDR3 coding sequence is TGTGCCAGCACCGATCGGGGACTATCCTACGAGCAGTACTTC.

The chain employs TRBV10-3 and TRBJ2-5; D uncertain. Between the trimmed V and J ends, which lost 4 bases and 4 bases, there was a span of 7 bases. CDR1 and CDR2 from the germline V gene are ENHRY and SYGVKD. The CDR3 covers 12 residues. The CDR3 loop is CAISGRGETQYF. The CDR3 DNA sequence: TGTGCCATCAGTGGAAGAGGAGAGACCCAGTACTTC.

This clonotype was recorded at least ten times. CDR3 in amino acids: CASSLFPGPETQYF. CDR3 DNA sequence: TGTGCCAGCAGTTTATTCCCAGGACCGGAGACCCAGTACTTC. The chain carries TRBV28 and TRBJ2-5, with D hard to call. CDR3 size: 14 residues. Trimming pared 1 base from V and 5 bases from J, leaving 11 bases between. Germline CDR1 reads MDHEN; CDR2 reads SYDVKM.

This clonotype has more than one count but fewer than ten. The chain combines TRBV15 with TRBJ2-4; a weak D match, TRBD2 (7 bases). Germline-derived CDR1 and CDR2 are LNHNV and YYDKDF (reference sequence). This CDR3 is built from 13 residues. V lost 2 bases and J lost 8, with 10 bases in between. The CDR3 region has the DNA TGTGCCACCAGCAGACAGGGGAGGGACATTCAGTACTTC. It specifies CATSRQGRDIQYF. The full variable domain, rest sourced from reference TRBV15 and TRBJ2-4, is DAMVIQNPRYQVTQFGKPVTLSCSQTLNHNVMYWYQQKSSQAPKLLFHYYDKDFNNEADTPDNFQSRRPNTSFCFLDIRSPGLGDTAMYLCATSRQGRDIQYFGAGTRLSVL.

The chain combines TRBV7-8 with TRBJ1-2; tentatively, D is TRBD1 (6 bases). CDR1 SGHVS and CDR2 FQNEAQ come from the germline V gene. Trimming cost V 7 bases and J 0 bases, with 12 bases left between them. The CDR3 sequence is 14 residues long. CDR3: CASTEQGTNYGYTF. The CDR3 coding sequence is TGTGCCAGCACCGAACAGGGAACTAACTATGGCTACACCTTC.

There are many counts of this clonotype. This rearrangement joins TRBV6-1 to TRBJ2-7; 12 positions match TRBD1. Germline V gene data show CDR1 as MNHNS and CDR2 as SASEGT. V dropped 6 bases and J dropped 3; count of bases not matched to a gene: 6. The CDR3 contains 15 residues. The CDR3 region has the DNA TGTGCCAGCAGCTCCGGGACAGGGGGCTTCTACGAGCAGTACTTC. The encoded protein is CASSSGTGGFYEQYF.

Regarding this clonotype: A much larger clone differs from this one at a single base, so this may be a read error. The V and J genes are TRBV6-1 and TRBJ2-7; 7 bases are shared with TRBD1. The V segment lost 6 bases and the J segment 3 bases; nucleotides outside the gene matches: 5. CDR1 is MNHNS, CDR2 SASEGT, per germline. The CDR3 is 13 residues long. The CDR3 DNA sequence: TGTGCCAGCAGCAAGAACAGGGGCTACGAGCAGTACTTC. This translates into CASSKNRGYEQYF.

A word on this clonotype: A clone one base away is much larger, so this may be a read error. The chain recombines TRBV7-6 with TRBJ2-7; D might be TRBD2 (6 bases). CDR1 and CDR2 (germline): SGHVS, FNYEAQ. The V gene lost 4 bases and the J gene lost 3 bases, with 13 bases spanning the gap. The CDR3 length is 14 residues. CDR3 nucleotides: TGTGCCAGCAGCTCGGCCGGGGGAGACTACGAGCAGTACTTC. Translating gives CASSSAGGDYEQYF.

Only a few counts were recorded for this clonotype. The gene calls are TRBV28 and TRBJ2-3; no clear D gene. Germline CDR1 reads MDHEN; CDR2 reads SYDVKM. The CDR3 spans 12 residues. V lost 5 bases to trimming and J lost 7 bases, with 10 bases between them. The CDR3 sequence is CASSPPVNTQYF. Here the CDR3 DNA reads TGTGCCAGCAGTCCTCCCGTGAATACGCAGTATTTT.

For the CDR3, the DNA is TGTGCCAGCAGCTTAGCAGGGGTCGAAGGTCTGGAGACCCAGTACTTC. As protein: CASSLAGVEGLETQYF. This chain connects TRBV7-9 to TRBJ2-5; maybe TRBD1 (5 bases). The CDR3 runs 16 residues. CDR1 is SEHNR, CDR2 FQNEAQ, per germline (reference sequence). V was trimmed by 0 bases and J by 5 bases, leaving 16 bases between them.

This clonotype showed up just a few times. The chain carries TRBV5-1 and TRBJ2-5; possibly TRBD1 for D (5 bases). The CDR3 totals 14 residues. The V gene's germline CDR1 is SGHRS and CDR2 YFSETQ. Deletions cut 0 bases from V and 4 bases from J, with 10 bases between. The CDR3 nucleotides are TGCGCCAGCAGCTTGGCGGCAGGGTCAGAGACCCAGTACTTC. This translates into CASSLAAGSETQYF.

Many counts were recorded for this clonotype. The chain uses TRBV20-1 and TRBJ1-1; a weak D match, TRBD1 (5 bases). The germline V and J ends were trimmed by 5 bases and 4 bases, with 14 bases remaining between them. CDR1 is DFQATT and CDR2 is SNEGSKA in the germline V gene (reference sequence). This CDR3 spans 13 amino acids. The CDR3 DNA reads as TGCAGTGCTGGGGGGGACCTTTCCACTGAAGCTTTCTTT. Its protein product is CSAGGDLSTEAFF.

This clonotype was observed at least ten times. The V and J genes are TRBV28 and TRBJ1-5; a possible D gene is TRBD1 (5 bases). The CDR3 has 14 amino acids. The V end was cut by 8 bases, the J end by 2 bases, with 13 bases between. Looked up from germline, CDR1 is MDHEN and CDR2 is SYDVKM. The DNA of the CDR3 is TGTGCCAGCGTGAACAGGTACCGCAATCAGCCCCAGCATTTT. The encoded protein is CASVNRYRNQPQHF.

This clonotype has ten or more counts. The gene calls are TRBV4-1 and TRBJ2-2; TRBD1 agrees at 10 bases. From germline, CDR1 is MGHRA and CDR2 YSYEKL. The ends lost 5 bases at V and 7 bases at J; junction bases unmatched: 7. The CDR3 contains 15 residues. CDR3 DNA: TGCGCCAGCAGCTCCCCGGGACAGGGGAACGGGGAGCTGTTTTTT. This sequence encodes CASSSPGQGNGELFF.

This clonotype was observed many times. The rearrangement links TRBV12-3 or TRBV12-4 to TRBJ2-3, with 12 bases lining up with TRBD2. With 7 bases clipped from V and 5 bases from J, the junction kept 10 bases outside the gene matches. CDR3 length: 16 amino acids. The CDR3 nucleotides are TGTGCCAGCATAGGGCTAGCGGGGGGGCAAGGAGATACGCAGTATTTT. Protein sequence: CASIGLAGGQGDTQYF.